This is a list of T cell receptor beta chains from one sample in a study of T-cell reconstitution after alpha-beta-depleted transplantation in children. One entry per CDR3 protein results from TCRdb running MiXCR on the PCR reads. Of around 450,000 distinct CDR3 sequences in the sample, 16% were seen once. This material consisted of PBMCs, mostly from graft donor cells, taken 360 days after TCRalphabeta/CD19-depleted stem cell transplant. The receptors here all came from a boy less than two years old who had a stem cell transplant for Wiskott-Aldrich syndrome, so the T cells may come from the graft donor. The CDR3 runs from the conserved cysteine through the conserved F or W. Fields, in order: clone size, V gene, J gene, D gene, CDR3 protein, CDR3 DNA. D genes are given only for firm matches. Clone size, where shown, is once, few, many, or a class for clones that have expanded.

abundance: .; v_gene: TRBV10-3; j_gene: TRBJ2-3; d_gene: TRBD1; CDR3aa: CAISEKGAIDTQYF; CDR3nt: TGTGCCATCAGTGAGAAGGGGGCAATAGATACGCAGTATTTT
abundance: many; v_gene: TRBV5-1; j_gene: TRBJ2-2; d_gene: TRBD2; CDR3aa: CATSSGGGTGELFF; CDR3nt: TGCGCCACGTCCTCGGGAGGAGGGACCGGGGAGCTGTTTTTT
abundance: once; v_gene: TRBV7-2; j_gene: TRBJ2-7; d_gene: TRBD2; CDR3aa: CASSLPGGSYEQYF; CDR3nt: TGTGCCAGCAGCTTACCGGGGGGCTCCTACGAGCAGTACTTC
abundance: few; v_gene: TRBV2; j_gene: TRBJ2-7; d_gene: .; CDR3aa: CASSVIRGGYEQYF; CDR3nt: TGTGCCAGCAGTGTTATTCGGGGCGGATACGAGCAGTACTTC
abundance: .; v_gene: TRBV6-1; j_gene: TRBJ2-3; d_gene: .; CDR3aa: CASSTRSADTQYF; CDR3nt: TGTGCCAGCAGTACCCGCAGCGCAGATACGCAGTATTTT
abundance: many; v_gene: TRBV11-2; j_gene: TRBJ2-3; d_gene: .; CDR3aa: CASSLDMGASTDTQYF; CDR3nt: TGTGCCAGCAGCTTAGATATGGGGGCGAGCACAGATACGCAGTATTTT
abundance: .; v_gene: TRBV20-1; j_gene: TRBJ1-4; d_gene: .; CDR3aa: CSARDLAPIEKLFF; CDR3nt: TGCAGTGCTAGAGATTTGGCACCGATTGAAAAACTGTTTTTT
abundance: few; v_gene: TRBV5-1; j_gene: TRBJ2-7; d_gene: TRBD2; CDR3aa: CASSLPGTSNYEQYF; CDR3nt: TGCGCCAGCAGCCTACCCGGGACTAGCAACTACGAGCAGTACTTC
abundance: few; v_gene: TRBV5-4; j_gene: TRBJ2-1; d_gene: TRBD1; CDR3aa: CASSATGTGEQFF; CDR3nt: TGTGCCAGCAGCGCGACAGGGACAGGAGAGCAGTTCTTC
abundance: .; v_gene: TRBV2; j_gene: TRBJ2-7; d_gene: .; CDR3aa: CASSESPGSYEQYF; CDR3nt: TGTGCCAGCAGTGAAAGCCCGGGTTCCTACGAGCAGTACTTC
abundance: few; v_gene: TRBV20-1; j_gene: TRBJ1-1; d_gene: .; CDR3aa: CSAREVGHGTEAFF; CDR3nt: TGCAGTGCTAGAGAGGTGGGACATGGCACTGAAGCTTTCTTT
abundance: many; v_gene: TRBV5-5; j_gene: TRBJ1-2; d_gene: .; CDR3aa: CASSLSPYGYTF; CDR3nt: TGTGCCAGCAGCTTGAGCCCCTATGGCTACACCTTC
abundance: .; v_gene: TRBV12-3/TRBV12-4; j_gene: TRBJ2-1; d_gene: .; CDR3aa: CASSLEFRGRAFF; CDR3nt: TGTGCCAGCAGTTTAGAATTTCGGGGACGAGCGTTCTTC
abundance: .; v_gene: TRBV12-3/TRBV12-4; j_gene: TRBJ1-4; d_gene: .; CDR3aa: CASRPRVGSEKLFF; CDR3nt: TGTGCCAGCAGGCCGAGGGTTGGTTCGGAAAAACTGTTTTTT
abundance: .; v_gene: TRBV5-1; j_gene: TRBJ2-1; d_gene: .; CDR3aa: CASRKQPGANEQFF; CDR3nt: TGCGCCAGCAGGAAACAACCGGGAGCCAATGAGCAGTTCTTC
abundance: few; v_gene: TRBV28; j_gene: TRBJ2-4; d_gene: .; CDR3aa: CASSPQGGNIQYF; CDR3nt: TGTGCCAGCAGTCCGCAGGGGGGAAACATTCAGTACTTC
abundance: .; v_gene: TRBV24-1; j_gene: TRBJ2-2; d_gene: TRBD1; CDR3aa: CATSDPDRGTGELFF; CDR3nt: TGTGCCACCAGTGATCCGGACAGGGGCACCGGGGAGCTGTTTTTT
abundance: few; v_gene: TRBV4-3; j_gene: TRBJ2-5; d_gene: .; CDR3aa: CASSHGVGETQYF; CDR3nt: TGCGCCAGCAGTCACGGGGTAGGGGAGACCCAGTACTTC
abundance: .; v_gene: TRBV4-3; j_gene: TRBJ2-7; d_gene: .; CDR3aa: CASSQDWGTYSYEQYF; CDR3nt: TGCGCCAGCAGCCAAGATTGGGGTACCTACTCCTACGAGCAGTACTTC
abundance: few; v_gene: TRBV6-5; j_gene: TRBJ2-4; d_gene: .; CDR3aa: CASSYSTGLAKNIQYF; CDR3nt: TGTGCCAGCAGTTACTCGACAGGACTAGCCAAAAACATTCAGTACTTC
abundance: few; v_gene: TRBV7-2; j_gene: TRBJ1-1; d_gene: TRBD1; CDR3aa: CASSLGGRGLGNTEAFF; CDR3nt: TGTGCCAGCAGCTTAGGGGGCAGGGGGCTAGGGAACACTGAAGCTTTCTTT
abundance: few; v_gene: TRBV28; j_gene: TRBJ1-1; d_gene: .; CDR3aa: CASSWTGLGNTEAFF; CDR3nt: TGTGCCAGCAGTTGGACCGGGTTAGGGAACACTGAAGCTTTCTTT